This T cell receptor (beta chain) comes out of a study of T-cell memory formation after mild COVID-19. This clonotype was found a few times. TCRdb used MiXCR to reprocess the 5' RACE reads, holding one entry per CDR3 protein. The sample includes 350,000 or so distinct CDR3 sequences, more than 20% of them seen just once. What was sequenced was PBMCs or a T cell subset sorted from them (not recorded which). This receptor was taken from a man between 18 and 29 years old who had mild COVID-19 (a few samples of this study predate the infection). Cell type and time point are not known.

CDR3 DNA sequence: TGTGCCAGCAGTTTGGGGGGCGGGGGAGATACGCAGTATTTT. Amino acid sequence: CASSLGGGGDTQYF. V gene TRBV12-3 or TRBV12-4 combines with J gene TRBJ2-3, with TRBD2 as a possible D gene (7 bases). The CDR3 runs to 14 residues. With 3 bases removed from V and 5 bases from J, the gap between germline ends came to 12 bases.